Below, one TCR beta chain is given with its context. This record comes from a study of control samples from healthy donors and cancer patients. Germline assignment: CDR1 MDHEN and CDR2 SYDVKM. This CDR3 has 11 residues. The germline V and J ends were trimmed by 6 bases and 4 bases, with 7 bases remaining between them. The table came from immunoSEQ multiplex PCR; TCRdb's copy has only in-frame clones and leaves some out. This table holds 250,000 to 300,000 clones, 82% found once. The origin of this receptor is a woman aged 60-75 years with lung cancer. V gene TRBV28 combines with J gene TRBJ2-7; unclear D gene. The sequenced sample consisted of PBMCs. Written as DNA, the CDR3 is TGTGCCAGCAGCCCTAATTACGAGCAGTACTTC. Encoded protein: CASSPNYEQYF.